This T cell receptor beta chain was recovered during a study of T cells in Graves' hyperthyroidism and ophthalmopathy (dated by TCRdb to between 2019 and 2020). Notes on the research overall: Peripheral blood was collected at initial diagnosis, before any treatment. A discovery cohort of fewer than 110 patients, approximately 45 with Graves' ophthalmopathy and approximately 55 with stable Graves' hyperthyroidism, was used to find distinguishing TCR V-J signatures. Prospective prediction of ophthalmopathy was tested in an independent validation cohort of some 20 hyperthyroidism patients and 17 patients who later progressed to ophthalmopathy. According to the paper, TCR Vbeta CDR3 sequencing was carried out on around 140 peripheral blood samples, which came from approximately 41 ophthalmopathy, some 73 hyperthyroidism and 17 progressor patients. For training and testing, the roughly 93 patients in the discovery cohort were randomly divided in a 7:3 ratio. Thyroid tissue and blood T-cell repertoires from six Graves' hyperthyroidism patients were also compared in the study. After sampling, hyperthyroidism patients received methimazole starting at 30 mg daily, and ophthalmopathy patients received high-dose intravenous methylprednisolone.

The CDR1 and CDR2 encoded by the germline V gene (reference sequence) are SSHAT and FNYEAQ. Spanning cysteine to phenylalanine, the CDR3 consists of 18 amino acids. Only the CDR3 DNA stays, 54 bases, in frame from base 1. Note on this clonotype: The target of this receptor is not known. Sequence at one end of the junction differs from germline and may be a read error.

The study at large found these results: Ophthalmopathy was separated from stable hyperthyroidism by a 13 V-J signature model, with 87.88% sensitivity and around 81% specificity obtained in cross-validation and 80%/75% obtained in testing. Most expanded thyroid clonotypes (frequency above 0.001) were also found in blood, which suggests that blood repertoires may mirror thyroid immune responses. In validation, progression to ophthalmopathy was predicted by the model with 70% to 71% sensitivity and 72% to 85% specificity, a median of roughly six months before onset. No statistical method was used to fix the sample size in advance, and group allocation was not hidden from the investigators.

In the ophthalmopathy patients, disease was moderately to severely active, with a Clinical Activity Score of 3 or more, a NOSPECS grade of 4 or more, and a duration of less than 3 months. Patients with uncontrolled infections, other autoimmune diseases, pregnancy or lactation were excluded. Diagnoses were established on the basis of clinical symptoms, serum thyroxine and TRAb, thyroid ultrasound, and orbital computed tomography. PBMCs were isolated from approximately 10 ml of fresh peripheral blood by Ficoll-Paque density gradient centrifugation. Total RNA was extracted using Trizol reagent, and RNA quality was assessed on an Agilent 2100 Bioanalyzer. The TCR beta CDR3 regions were amplified from RNA transcripts. For the first round of RT-PCR on the TCR CDR3, the HTBI primer set was used together with the Qiagen OneStep RT-PCR kit. Libraries were constructed in a second round of multiplex PCR, after which size selection and purification were carried out. Sequencing of the libraries was done on an Illumina HiSeq2000 using paired-end 100 bp reads. In the original analysis: SOAPnuke was used to process the raw data, removing reads that contained adapters or uncalled bases, had a mean Phred below 15, or lacked an exact match to the constant primer or identifier. High-quality paired reads were merged with COPE v1.2.5, and unique nucleotide sequences were defined as clonotypes. Clonotypes were aligned to IMGT TRBV, TRBD and TRBJ reference segments using MiTCR v1.1. Analysis was restricted to V-J combinations with a frequency above 0.0001, which covered over 98% of repertoires. The TCS score was defined as the ratio of F50 (clonal expansion) to E x V (chaos), calculated using BLOSUM62-based TCRdist between CDR3 peptides within each V-J. Welch's t-statistics and random forest reduced roughly 530 V-J features to 13, which were used in a naive Bayes classifier (R e1071). The raw public reads went through TCRdb reprocessing: fastp at Q25, MiXCR clone calling, in-frame beta chains kept. Every entry covers one CDR3 protein and lists the most common genes and DNA from its rows. The V and J calls come from TCRdb's annotation, not from the publication. The sample yields a few hundred thousand distinct CDR3 sequences; more than 15% were counted once. The top ten clones comprise about 3.5% of the sample.

Recombination connected TRBV7-7 to TRBJ2-5, and TRBD1 aligns with 10 junction nucleotides. The better agreement between TRBJ2-1 and the DNA end casts doubt on the J call. The sequence was collected from a woman aged 40 to 50 with Graves' ophthalmopathy. The specimen sequenced was blood. CDR3 sequence: CASSLALSLGQGQETQFF. The base sequence is TGTGCTAGCAGCTTAGCTCTCTCTTTGGGACAGGGGCAAGAGACCCAGTTCTTC.